What follows are 27 T cell receptor beta chains derived from one specimen sequenced in a study of cytomegalovirus exposure and HLA in healthy donors. TCRdb's copy holds only in-frame clones and misses some; the assay was immunoSEQ multiplex PCR. This table has hundreds of thousands of clones, approximately 86% appearing once. Material for sequencing was PBMCs. The receptors come from a woman in her 30s in good health and CMV-seropositive.

The chain has TRBV7-4 and TRBJ1-1; 11 nucleotides agree with TRBD1. V was clipped by 5 bases and J by 5 bases; unmatched bases: 4. CDR1 is SGHVT, CDR2 SQSDAQ, per germline. The CDR3 length is 14 residues. CDR3 region: CASSGQGADTEAFF. As DNA, the CDR3 is TGTGCCAGCAGCGGACAGGGGGCAGATACTGAAGCTTTCTTT.

This clone appeared once. The chain recombines TRBV10-3 with TRBJ2-5, with D possibly being TRBD1 (5 bases). The CDR3 sequence is 15 residues long. CDR1 is ENHRY, CDR2 SYGVKD, per germline. The ends were cut back, 8 bases at V and 3 bases at J, with 19 bases in the middle. This CDR3 is CAIGSPKGAEETQYF. CDR3 nucleotide sequence: TGTGCCATCGGCTCCCCCAAAGGGGCTGAAGAGACCCAGTACTTC.

This chain connects TRBV5-1 to TRBJ1-2; D is ambiguous. CDR3 size: 12 residues. V dropped 4 bases and J dropped 3 bases, with 7 bases sitting between them. The germline CDR1 and CDR2 sequences are SGHRS and YFSETQ. The CDR3 nucleotides read TGCGCCAGCAGCGGAGAGCACTATGGCTACACCTTC. It translates to CASSGEHYGYTF.

The chain is built from TRBV25-1 and TRBJ2-1; 13 bases are a match to TRBD2. V trimming: 8 bases; J trimming: 10 bases; junction bases outside the gene matches: 5. Germline V gene data show CDR1 as MGHDK and CDR2 as SYGVNS. CDR3 length: 13 amino acids. CDR3 coding DNA: TGTGCCAGCCGGACTAGCGGGAGCGGGGAGCAGTTCTTC. Translating it yields CASRTSGSGEQFF.

The count of this clone is one. The V call is TRBV5-1, the J call TRBJ1-3, with D perhaps matching TRBD1 (5 bases). The V end was cut by 2 bases, the J end by 0 bases, with 12 bases between. Germline V CDR1 and CDR2: SGHRS, YFSETQ. The CDR3 runs 16 residues. The CDR3 reads CASSFKGQDSGNTIYF. The CDR3 DNA reads TGCGCCAGCAGCTTTAAGGGGCAGGACTCTGGAAACACCATATATTTT.

The chain is built from TRBV11-3 and TRBJ2-5; 8 nucleotides match TRBD2. This CDR3 region has 15 residues. The V gene end was trimmed by 3 bases and the J gene end by 2 bases; junction bases not matched to a gene: 5. The V gene's germline CDR1 is SGHNT and CDR2 YENEEA. The CDR3 DNA reads as TGTGCCAGCAGCTTCGGGGGGGGCCGGCAAGAGACCCAGTACTTC. This translates into CASSFGGGRQETQYF.

The J gene is TRBJ1-5, the V gene TRBV6-5; D might be TRBD1 (6 bases). The CDR3 contains 15 residues. V was cut by 6 bases and J by 3 bases, with 15 bases left in between. CDR1 is MNHEY, CDR2 SVGAGI, per germline. The CDR3 bases are TGTGCCAGCAGGTCACGCCAGGGGACCAATCAGCCCCAGCATTTT. The encoded protein is CASRSRQGTNQPQHF.

The gene calls are TRBV10-2 and TRBJ2-7, with 7 bases that match TRBD2. Germline V gene sequence: CDR1 WSHSY, CDR2 SAAADI. The CDR3 loop spans 15 amino acids. V lost 6 bases to trimming and J lost 1 base; unmatched junction nucleotides: 9. The CDR3, as DNA: TGCGCCAGCAGCCCCAACCCCGGGGGGTCCTACGAGCAGTACTTC. Residues: CASSPNPGGSYEQYF.

The rearrangement uses TRBV29-1 and TRBJ2-7; tentatively, D is TRBD2 (5 bases). The germline CDR1 and CDR2 sequences are SQVTM and ANQGSEA. Deletions cut 0 bases from V and 0 bases from J, with 9 bases between. The CDR3 has 14 amino acids. Written as DNA, the CDR3 is TGCAGCGTTGAAGATCGGGGAAGCTCCTACGAGCAGTACTTC. Translating it yields CSVEDRGSSYEQYF.

The chain combines TRBV7-9 with TRBJ2-1; TRBD1 matches 8 bases. CDR3 size: 15 residues. From germline, CDR1 is SEHNR and CDR2 FQNEAQ (reference sequence). The trim removed 3 bases at V and 7 bases at J, leaving 8 bases unmatched. CDR3 loop: CASSFWTGNMNEQFF. For the CDR3, the DNA is TGTGCCAGCAGCTTCTGGACAGGGAATATGAATGAGCAGTTCTTC.

This chain uses TRBV5-4 with TRBJ2-5; TRBD2 is a possible D gene (6 bases). Germline CDR1 and CDR2: SGHNT and YYREEE (reference sequence). This CDR3 is built from 15 residues. Trimming took off 2 bases at V and 0 bases at J, with 11 bases between the two ends. The CDR3 region has the DNA TGTGCCAGCAGCTTAATAGCGGCGTACCAAGAGACCCAGTACTTC. This sequence encodes CASSLIAAYQETQYF.

The chain combines TRBV6-5 with TRBJ2-5, with a tentative D call TRBD2 (5 bases). Germline lookup yields CDR1 MNHEY and CDR2 SVGAGI. CDR3 length equals 13 residues. V was pared by 5 bases and J by 9 bases, with 16 bases between. The CDR3 loop reads CASSVTDVGAQYF. CDR3 coding DNA: TGTGCCAGCAGTGTGACTGACGTCGGGGCCCAGTACTTC.

This chain uses TRBV5-1 with TRBJ2-7; TRBD1 agrees at 7 bases. The V gene's germline CDR1 is SGHRS and CDR2 YFSETQ. V was pared by 0 bases and J by 5 bases, with 5 bases of the junction left unmatched. CDR3 length equals 14 residues. CDR3 sequence (DNA): TGCGCCAGCAGCTTGGGACAGGGTGTCCACGAGCAGTACTTC. Translation gives CASSLGQGVHEQYF.

V and J are TRBV27 and TRBJ2-7; maybe TRBD1 (6 bases). The CDR3 covers 14 residues. Germline-derived CDR1 and CDR2 are MNHEY and SMNVEV (reference sequence). Between the trimmed V and J ends, which lost 6 bases and 5 bases, there was a span of 17 bases. The DNA for the CDR3 is TGTGCCAGCAGGACCCGGGACAACTTCCACGAGCAGTACTTC. Translation: CASRTRDNFHEQYF.

This rearrangement joins TRBV10-3 to TRBJ1-3, with 9 bases lining up with TRBD1. The CDR3 spans 15 residues. Germline V CDR1 and CDR2: ENHRY, SYGVKD. V lost 4 bases and J lost 1; bases outside the gene matches: 2. This chain's CDR3 is CAISGGTGSGNTIYF. The CDR3 nucleotides are TGTGCCATCAGTGGAGGGACAGGGTCTGGAAACACCATATATTTT.

This rearrangement joins TRBV5-1 to TRBJ1-2, with 7 bases fitting TRBD1. The CDR3 runs to 15 residues. Trimming cost V 2 bases and J 2 bases; bases outside gene matches: 6. CDR1 is SGHRS and CDR2 is YFSETQ in the germline V gene. CDR3 sequence reads: CASSFGQELNYGYTF. DNA for the CDR3: TGCGCCAGCAGCTTCGGACAGGAACTCAACTATGGCTACACCTTC.

The chain joins TRBV19 to TRBJ1-1, with TRBD1 identical over 8 bases. V was pared by 4 bases and J by 7 bases, with 8 bases of the junction left unmatched. The CDR3 is made up of 14 amino acids. Germline V lookup: CDR1 LNHDA, CDR2 SQIVND (reference sequence). The CDR3: CASSRQGLENEAFF. The CDR3 bases are TGTGCCAGTAGTAGACAGGGGTTGGAAAATGAAGCTTTCTTT. Full variable domain (outside the CDR3, taken from reference TRBV19 and TRBJ1-1): DGGITQSPKYLFRKEGQNVTLSCEQNLNHDAMYWYRQDPGQGLRLIYYSQIVNDFQKGDIAEGYSVSREKKESFPLTVTSAQKNPTAFYLCASSRQGLENEAFFGQGTRLTVV.

This clone was found once. The chain links TRBV6-5 to TRBJ2-3, with a tentative D call TRBD2 (5 bases). CDR1 and CDR2 from the germline V gene are MNHEY and SVGAGI. Trimming took off 0 bases at V and 1 base at J, with 11 bases between the two ends. CDR3 size: 16 residues. In DNA form, the CDR3 reads TGTGCCAGCAGTTACTCGAGGGCGATCGGCACAGATACGCAGTATTTT. Its translation is CASSYSRAIGTDTQYF.

V is TRBV15 and J is TRBJ2-5, with no clear D. The ends were cut back, 0 bases at V and 0 bases at J, with 5 bases in the middle. This CDR3 has 14 amino acids. Germline V gene data show CDR1 as LNHNV and CDR2 as YYDKDF (reference sequence). DNA of the CDR3: TGTGCCACCAGCAGAGATCAAAACCAAGAGACCCAGTACTTC. Translated: CATSRDQNQETQYF.

The J gene is TRBJ2-7, the V gene TRBV11-3; D uncertain. Trimming took off 6 bases at V and 5 bases at J, with 8 bases between the two ends. The CDR3 length is 11 residues. CDR1 SGHNT and CDR2 YENEEA come from the germline V gene. For the CDR3, the DNA is TGTGCCAGCAGTCTTTCCCACGAGCAGTACTTC. Translation gives CASSLSHEQYF. Together with reference TRBV11-3 and TRBJ2-7, the CDR3 gives the full variable domain: EAGVVQSPRYKIIEKKQPVAFWCNPISGHNTLYWYLQNLGQGPELLIRYENEEAVDDSQLPKDRFSAERLKGVDSTLKIQPAELGDSAVYLCASSLSHEQYFGPGTRLTVT.

This clone was seen more than once but under ten times. The CDR3 region has the DNA TGTGCCAGCAGTTGGGGACTCCAGAACACCGGGGAGCTGTTTTTT. Its protein is CASSWGLQNTGELFF. The chain employs TRBV6-5 and TRBJ2-2, with a weak D call TRBD2 (6 bases). Trimming removed 4 bases from V and 1 base from J, with 10 bases in between. This CDR3 spans 15 amino acids. Germline values: CDR1 MNHEY, CDR2 SVGAGI.

This clone was seen a handful of times. The rearrangement links TRBV28 to TRBJ2-3; D is unclear. The V gene lost 5 bases and the J gene lost 0 bases, with 21 bases spanning the gap. The CDR3 sequence is 18 residues long. Germline assignment: CDR1 MDHEN and CDR2 SYDVKM. The CDR3 nucleotides are TGTGCCAGCAGTCAAAACCTTCCGACTGCAACTAGCACAGATACGCAGTATTTT. As protein: CASSQNLPTATSTDTQYF.

The rearrangement links TRBV12-2 to TRBJ1-2; TRBD1, the table's D call, lacks a check against the DNA. TRBV12-2 is annotated as a pseudogene. CDR3 size: 14 residues. The DNA for the CDR3 is TGTGCAAGTCGCTTCTTAGACAGGTTGTATGGCTACACCTTC. It encodes CASRFLDRLYGYTF.

This CDR3 is CAISEASGTRGGELFF. The CDR3 coding sequence is TGTGCCATCAGTGAGGCTAGCGGGACAAGGGGCGGGGAGCTGTTTTTT. V usage is TRBV10-3 and J usage is TRBJ2-2; 9 nucleotides align to TRBD2. Losses at the gene ends were 2 bases for V and 7 bases for J; bases not matched to a gene: 8. CDR3 length: 16 amino acids. Germline CDR1 is ENHRY and CDR2 is SYGVKD.

The chain recombines TRBV27 with TRBJ2-2; 13 nucleotides match TRBD2. The CDR3 runs 18 residues. V was pared by 3 bases and J by 3 bases, with 7 bases of the junction left unmatched. The germline CDR1 and CDR2 sequences are MNHEY and SMNVEV (reference sequence). The CDR3 nucleotides are TGTGCCAGCAGTTTCTCGGGACTAGCGGGATTGCACACCGGGGAGCTGTTTTTT. Residues: CASSFSGLAGLHTGELFF.

This clone was recorded once. The V and J genes are TRBV5-1 and TRBJ1-2; the D gene is possibly TRBD1 (5 bases). Trimming pared 5 bases from V and 2 bases from J, leaving 10 bases between. From germline, CDR1 is SGHRS and CDR2 YFSETQ. The CDR3 has 13 residues. The DNA of the CDR3 is TGCGCCAGCAGGGGGCGGTTGAACTATGGCTACACCTTC. Its protein is CASRGRLNYGYTF. Full variable domain (rest looked up from reference TRBV5-1 and TRBJ1-2): KAGVTQTPRYLIKTRGQQVTLSCSPISGHRSVSWYQQTPGQGLQFLFEYFSETQRNKGNFPGRFSGRQFSNSRSEMNVSTLELGDSALYLCASRGRLNYGYTFGSGTRLTVV.

This chain joins TRBV5-1 and TRBJ1-2, with 7 bases aligning to TRBD1. V lost 4 bases and J lost 0; bases outside the gene matches: 12. From germline, CDR1 is SGHRS and CDR2 YFSETQ. This CDR3 region has 17 residues. This CDR3 reads CASSPGGYRGTNYGYTF. Written as DNA, the CDR3 is TGCGCCAGCAGCCCAGGGGGGTACAGGGGCACTAACTATGGCTACACCTTC.